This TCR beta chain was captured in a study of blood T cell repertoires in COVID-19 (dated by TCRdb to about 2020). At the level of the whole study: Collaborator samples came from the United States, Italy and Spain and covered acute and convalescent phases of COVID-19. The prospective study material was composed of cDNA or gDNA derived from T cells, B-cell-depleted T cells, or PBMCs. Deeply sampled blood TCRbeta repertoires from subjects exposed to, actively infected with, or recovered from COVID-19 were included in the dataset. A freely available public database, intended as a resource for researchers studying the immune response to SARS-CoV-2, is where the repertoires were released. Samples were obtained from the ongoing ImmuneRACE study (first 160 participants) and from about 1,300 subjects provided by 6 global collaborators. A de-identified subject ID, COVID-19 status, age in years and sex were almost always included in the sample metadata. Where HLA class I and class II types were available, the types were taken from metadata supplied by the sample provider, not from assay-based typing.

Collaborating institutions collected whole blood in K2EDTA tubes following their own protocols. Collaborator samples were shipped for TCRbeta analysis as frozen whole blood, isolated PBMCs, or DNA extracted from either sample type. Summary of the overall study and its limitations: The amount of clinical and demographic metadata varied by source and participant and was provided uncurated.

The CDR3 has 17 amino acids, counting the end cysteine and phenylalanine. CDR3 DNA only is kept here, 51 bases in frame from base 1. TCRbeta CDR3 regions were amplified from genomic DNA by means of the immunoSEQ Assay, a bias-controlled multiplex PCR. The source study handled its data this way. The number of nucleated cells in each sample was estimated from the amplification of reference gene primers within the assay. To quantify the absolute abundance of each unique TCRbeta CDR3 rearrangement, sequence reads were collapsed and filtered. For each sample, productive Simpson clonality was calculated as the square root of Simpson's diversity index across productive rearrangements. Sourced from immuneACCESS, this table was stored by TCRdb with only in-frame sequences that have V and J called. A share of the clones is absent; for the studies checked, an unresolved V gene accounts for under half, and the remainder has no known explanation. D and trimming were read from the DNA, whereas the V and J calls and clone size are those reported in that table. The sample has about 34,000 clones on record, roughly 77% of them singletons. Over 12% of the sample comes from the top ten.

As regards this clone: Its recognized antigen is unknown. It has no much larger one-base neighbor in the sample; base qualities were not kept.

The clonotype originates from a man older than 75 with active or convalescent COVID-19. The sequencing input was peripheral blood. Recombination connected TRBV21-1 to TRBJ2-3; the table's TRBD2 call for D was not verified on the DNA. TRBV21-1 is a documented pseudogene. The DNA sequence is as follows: TGTGCCAGCAGCTCAGACAGTTCGGGGGTCGGCACAGATACGCAGTATTTT. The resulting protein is CASSSDSSGVGTDTQYF.